The present T cell receptor beta chain was sequenced within a study of T cells in Graves' hyperthyroidism and ophthalmopathy. General study findings and limits: The model predicted ophthalmopathy a median approximately six months before onset. Ophthalmopathy was distinguished from stable hyperthyroidism by 13 V-J signatures.

Regarding this clonotype: As yet, its antigen is unknown.

Lactation, pregnancy, other autoimmune disease or uncontrolled infection excluded patients. The CDR3 is 13 residues long. Germline CDR1 PRHDT, CDR2 FYEKMQ (reference sequence). The trim removed 2 bases at V and 6 bases at J, leaving 3 bases unmatched. The investigators amplified TCR beta CDR3 regions from RNA transcripts. RT-PCR in the first round (using the HTBI primer set) targeted the TCR CDR3. MiXCR, run by TCRdb on the multiplex PCR reads, gives a single entry per CDR3 protein. Among 500,000 to 600,000 distinct CDR3 sequences listed, 46% were seen once. The origin of this receptor is an adult woman with Graves' disease, either hyperthyroidism or ophthalmopathy (not recorded which). The chain has TRBV13 and TRBJ2-7; TRBD1 aligns across 8 bases. Sequencing used peripheral blood or thyroid tissue (not recorded which). CDR3 bases: TGTGCCAGCAGCTTACGGACAGGGAGCGAGCAGTACTTC. This translates into CASSLRTGSEQYF.